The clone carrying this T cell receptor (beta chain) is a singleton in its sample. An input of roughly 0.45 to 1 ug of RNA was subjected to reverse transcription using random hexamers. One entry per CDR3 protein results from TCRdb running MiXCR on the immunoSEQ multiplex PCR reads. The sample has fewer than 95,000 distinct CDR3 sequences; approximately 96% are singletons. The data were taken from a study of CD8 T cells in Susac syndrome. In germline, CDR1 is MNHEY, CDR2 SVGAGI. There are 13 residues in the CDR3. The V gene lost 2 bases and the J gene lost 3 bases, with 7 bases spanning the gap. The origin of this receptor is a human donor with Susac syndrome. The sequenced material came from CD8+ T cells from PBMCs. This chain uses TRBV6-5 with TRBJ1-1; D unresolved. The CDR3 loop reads CASSYLSHTEAFF. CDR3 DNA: TGTGCCAGCAGTTACCTCTCCCACACTGAAGCTTTCTTT.